The clone carrying this T cell receptor (beta chain) was observed a handful of times. This entry comes from a study of T cells in Graves' hyperthyroidism and ophthalmopathy. It was RNA transcripts that yielded the amplified TCR beta CDR3 regions. First-round RT-PCR with HTBI primers amplified the TCR CDR3 region. TCRdb itself ran the multiplex PCR reads through MiXCR, one entry per CDR3 protein. The repertoire holds hundreds of thousands of distinct CDR3 sequences, less than 20% seen once, with roughly 14% in the top ten. The CDR3 is 16 amino acids. V shed 3 bases and J 8 bases; nucleotides not matched to a gene: 11. Germline V lookup: CDR1 SQVTM, CDR2 ANQGSEA.

The specimen sequenced was blood. The receptor was derived from a woman aged 18-30 years with Graves' hyperthyroidism. The V gene is TRBV29-1, the J gene TRBJ2-1, with 12 positions matching TRBD1. DNA for the CDR3: TGCAGCGTTGACCGAAAACCGGGACAGGGGGCCCATGAGCAGTTCTTC. This gives the protein CSVDRKPGQGAHEQFF.